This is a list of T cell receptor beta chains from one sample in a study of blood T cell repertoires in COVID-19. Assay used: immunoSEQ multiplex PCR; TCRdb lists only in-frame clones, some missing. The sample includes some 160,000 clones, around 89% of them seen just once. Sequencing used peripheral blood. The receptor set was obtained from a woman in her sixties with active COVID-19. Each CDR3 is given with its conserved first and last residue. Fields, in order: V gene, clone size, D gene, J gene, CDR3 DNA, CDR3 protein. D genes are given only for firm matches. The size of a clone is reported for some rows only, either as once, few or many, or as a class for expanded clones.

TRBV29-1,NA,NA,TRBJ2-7,TGCAGCGTTGAAAAGGAGTTCCGAAGGCTCTTC,CSVEKEFRRLF
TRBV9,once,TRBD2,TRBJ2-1,TGTGCCAGCAGCGTAGATCCAGCGGGAGTAGGCAATGAGCAGTTCTTC,CASSVDPAGVGNEQFF
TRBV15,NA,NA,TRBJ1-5,TGTGCCACCAGCAGAGATCGTACTCTGAGAGGCAATCAGCCCCAGCATTTT,CATSRDRTLRGNQPQHF
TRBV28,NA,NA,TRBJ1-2,TGTGCCAGCAGCCTCAGGGGCGTAACTAACTATGGCTACACCTTC,CASSLRGVTNYGYTF
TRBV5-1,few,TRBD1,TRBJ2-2,TGCGCCAGCAGCTTCCAGGGGGCGATCGGGGAGCTGTTTTTT,CASSFQGAIGELFF
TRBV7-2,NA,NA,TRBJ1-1,TGTGCCAGCAGCTCTAATACCCCGGGCACTGAAGCTTTCTTT,CASSSNTPGTEAFF
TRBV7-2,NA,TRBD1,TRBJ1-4,TGTGCCAGCGCACCTGGGACAGGGCGTGAAAAACTGTTTTTT,CASAPGTGREKLFF
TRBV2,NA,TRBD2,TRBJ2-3,TGTGCCAGCAGTGAAGCGAATCTAGCGGGAGGGCTCACAGATACGCAGTATTTT,CASSEANLAGGLTDTQYF
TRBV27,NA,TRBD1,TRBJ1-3,TGTGCCAGCAGCTTCACCCAGGGGGCTGGAAACACCATATATTTT,CASSFTQGAGNTIYF
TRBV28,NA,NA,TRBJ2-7,TGTGCCAGCAGTTCCCTGGCCAGTGACAGGAGGAGCTCCTACGAGCAGTACTTC,CASSSLASDRRSSYEQYF
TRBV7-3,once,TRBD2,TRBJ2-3,TGTGCCAGCAGCTTAGGGGCGGGGGCAGATACGCAGTATTTT,CASSLGAGADTQYF
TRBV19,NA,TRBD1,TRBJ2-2,TGTGCCAGTATCAACAGGGGGCTGGGGAACAACGGGGAGCTGTTTTTT,CASINRGLGNNGELFF
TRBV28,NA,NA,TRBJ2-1,TGTGCCACCAACAGGGAGGGGACATACAATGAGCAGTTCTTC,CATNREGTYNEQFF
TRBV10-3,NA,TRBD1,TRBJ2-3,TGTGCCATCAGCCCCGGGACAGTAAGCACAGATACGCAGTATTTT,CAISPGTVSTDTQYF
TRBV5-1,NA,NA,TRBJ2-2,TGCGCCAGCAGCTTAGCAGGAGGGGAGCTGTTTTTT,CASSLAGGELFF
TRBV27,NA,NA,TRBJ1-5,TGTGCCAGCAGTTCCCAGGATAGCAATCAGCCCCAGCATTTT,CASSSQDSNQPQHF
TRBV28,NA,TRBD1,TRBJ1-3,TGTGCCAGCAGTTTTAACAGGGGGTCTGGAAACACCATATATTTT,CASSFNRGSGNTIYF
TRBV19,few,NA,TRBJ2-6,TGTGCCAGTAGCAGCTCTGGGGCCAACGTCCTGACTTTC,CASSSSGANVLTF
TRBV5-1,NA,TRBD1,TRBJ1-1,TGCGCCAGCAGCCGGACAGGGAGCGGCACTGAAGCTTTCTTT,CASSRTGSGTEAFF
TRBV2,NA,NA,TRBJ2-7,TGTGCCAGCAGTGACTACGGGTCCTACGAGCAGTACTTC,CASSDYGSYEQYF
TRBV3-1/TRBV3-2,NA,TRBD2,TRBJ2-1,TGTGCCAGCACCCGGGGGCTAGCGGGAAGCAATGAGCAGTTCTTC,CASTRGLAGSNEQFF
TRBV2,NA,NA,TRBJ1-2,TGTGCCAGCCACTACACAGGAGAAGCTAACTATGGCTACACCTTC,CASHYTGEANYGYTF
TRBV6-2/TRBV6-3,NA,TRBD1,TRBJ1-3,TGTGCCAGCAGTTATCGACAGGGGCTCACTGGAAACACCATATATTTT,CASSYRQGLTGNTIYF
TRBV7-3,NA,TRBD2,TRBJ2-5,TGTGCCAGCAGTCTAGCGGGAGGACAGGAGACCCAGTACTTC,CASSLAGGQETQYF
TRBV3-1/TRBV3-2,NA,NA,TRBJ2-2,TGTGCCAGCAGCCAAGGAGACTCGTATTTTCGACTTTCCTTCGGGGAGCTGTTTTTT,CASSQGDSYFRLSFGELFF
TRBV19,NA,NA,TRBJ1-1,TGTGCCAGTAGCTGGCTGAACACTGAAGCTTTCTTT,CASSWLNTEAFF
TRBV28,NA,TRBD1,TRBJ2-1,TGTGCCAGCAGACCCACCGGGACAGAAACCGCTGAGCAGTTCTTC,CASRPTGTETAEQFF
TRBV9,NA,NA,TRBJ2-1,TGTGCCAGCAGCGTAGCACTGAACTCCTACAATGAGCAGTTCTTC,CASSVALNSYNEQFF